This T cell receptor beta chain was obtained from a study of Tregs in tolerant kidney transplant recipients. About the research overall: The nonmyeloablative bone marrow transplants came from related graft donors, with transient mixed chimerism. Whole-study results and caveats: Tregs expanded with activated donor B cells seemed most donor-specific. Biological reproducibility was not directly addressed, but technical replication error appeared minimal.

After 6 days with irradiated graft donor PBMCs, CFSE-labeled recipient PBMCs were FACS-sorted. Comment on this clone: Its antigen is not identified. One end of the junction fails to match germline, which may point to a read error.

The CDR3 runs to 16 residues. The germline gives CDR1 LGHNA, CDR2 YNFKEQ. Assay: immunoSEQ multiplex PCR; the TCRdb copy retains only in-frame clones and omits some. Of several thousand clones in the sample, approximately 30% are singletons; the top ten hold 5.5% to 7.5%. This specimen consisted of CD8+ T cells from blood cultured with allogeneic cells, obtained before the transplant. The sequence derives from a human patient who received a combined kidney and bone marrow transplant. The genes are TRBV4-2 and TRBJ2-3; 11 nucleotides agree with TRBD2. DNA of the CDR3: TGTGCCAGCAGCCAGTTAGCGGGGGGGGGCACAAATACGCAGTATTTT. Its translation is CASSQLAGGGTNTQYF.